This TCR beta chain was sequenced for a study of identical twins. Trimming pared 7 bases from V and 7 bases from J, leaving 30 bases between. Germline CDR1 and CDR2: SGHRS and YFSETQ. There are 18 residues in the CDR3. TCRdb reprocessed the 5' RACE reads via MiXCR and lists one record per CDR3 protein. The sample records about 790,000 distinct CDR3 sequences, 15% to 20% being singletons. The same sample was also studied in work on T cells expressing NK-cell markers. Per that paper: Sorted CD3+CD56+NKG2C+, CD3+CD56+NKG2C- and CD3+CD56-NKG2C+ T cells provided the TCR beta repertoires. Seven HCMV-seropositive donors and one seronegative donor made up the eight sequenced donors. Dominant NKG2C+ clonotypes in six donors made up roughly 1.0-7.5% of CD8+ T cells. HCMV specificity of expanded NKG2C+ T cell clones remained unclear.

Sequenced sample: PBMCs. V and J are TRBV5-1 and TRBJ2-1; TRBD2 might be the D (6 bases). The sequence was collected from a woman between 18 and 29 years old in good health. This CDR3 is CASRLAILAIPPGNEQFF. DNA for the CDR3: TGCGCCAGCCGACTCGCGATCCTAGCGATCCCACCGGGGAATGAGCAGTTCTTC.